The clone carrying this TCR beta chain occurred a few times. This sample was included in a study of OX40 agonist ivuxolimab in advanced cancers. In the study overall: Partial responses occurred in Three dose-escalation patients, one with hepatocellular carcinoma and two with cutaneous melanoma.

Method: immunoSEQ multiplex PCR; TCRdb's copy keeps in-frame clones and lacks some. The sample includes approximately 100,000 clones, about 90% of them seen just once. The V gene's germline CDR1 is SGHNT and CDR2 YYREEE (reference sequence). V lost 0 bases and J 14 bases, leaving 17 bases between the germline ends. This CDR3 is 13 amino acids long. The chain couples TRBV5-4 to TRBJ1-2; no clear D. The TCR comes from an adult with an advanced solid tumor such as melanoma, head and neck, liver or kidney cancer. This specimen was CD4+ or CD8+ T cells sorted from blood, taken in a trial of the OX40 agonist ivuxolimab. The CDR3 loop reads CASSLAPIGQQTF. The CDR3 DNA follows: TGTGCCAGCAGCTTGGCCCCGATAGGCCAACAAACCTTC.